This entry is about one T cell receptor beta chain. Its target is unknown. The sample is drawn from a study of cytomegalovirus exposure and HLA in healthy donors. On the study more broadly: Unique TCR beta sequences numbering some 120 million came from about 179 million T cells in an earlier analysis.

Findings of the study overall: TCR beta V- and J-gene trimming was later associated with a missense DCLRE1C variant. The authors enumerated 180 or so TCR beta chains as linked to cytomegalovirus. In a later analysis, common viral pathogens appeared linked to several of the most significant clusters.

PCR amplification relied on 60 Vbeta primers (plus 13 Jbeta primers). Generated by immunoSEQ multiplex PCR, the TCRdb table keeps only in-frame clones and is missing some. The repertoire includes 85,000 to 130,000 clones, around three quarters of them detected once, and roughly 0.79% sits in the top ten. Sequenced: PBMCs. The TCR comes from a boy under 18 in good health and CMV-seronegative.

CDR3 bases: TGTGCCAGTGCTCGGGACACTGAAGCTTTCTTT. Translating gives CASARDTEAFF. The chain uses TRBV6-5 and TRBJ1-1; D is unresolved. Germline loops: CDR1 MNHEY, CDR2 SVGAGI. The CDR3 contains 11 residues. Trimming cost V 9 bases and J 3 bases, with 8 bases left between them.